These 10 T cell receptor beta chains were all obtained from the same sample, sequenced in a study of regulatory T cells in long-lasting Graves disease. Time point denoted: newly diagnosed GD, antithyroid drugs for less than 3 months. Following extraction of RNA from PBMCs, that RNA was used to make the TCR library. Arm-PCR of CDR3 regions and iRepertoire HTBI primers were the basis on which TCR beta libraries were built. TCRdb re-derived calls from the multiplex PCR reads in MiXCR, one entry per CDR3 protein. Seen here are 400,000 to 450,000 distinct CDR3 sequences, 14% to 15% observed once, and the top ten hold around 17%. These same records also appear under a second study, on T cells in Graves' hyperthyroidism and ophthalmopathy.

The starting material was peripheral blood mononuclear cells (PBMCs), obtained at new diagnosis, from a patient treated with antithyroid drugs. The source of these receptors is a woman aged 25 to 39 with Graves disease.

This clonotype was found many times. V usage is TRBV7-2 and J usage is TRBJ1-5; D is unresolved. V was clipped by 4 bases and J by 6 bases, with 16 bases between them. Germline loops: CDR1 SGHTA, CDR2 FQGNSA. The CDR3 length is 15 residues. The chain's CDR3 is CASSWEGSGVQPQHF. The DNA of the CDR3 is TGTGCCAGCAGCTGGGAGGGCTCCGGGGTTCAGCCCCAGCATTTT.

In this sample, this clonotype turned up a few times. The chain carries TRBV24-1 and TRBJ2-3, with 11 positions matching TRBD2. CDR1 and CDR2 from the germline V gene are KGHDR and SFDVKD. The CDR3 has 16 residues. Germline trimming cut 4 bases from V and 2 bases from J; bases unmatched to any gene: 4. In DNA, the CDR3 is TGTGCCACCAGTGACACGACTAGCGGGGACACAGATACGCAGTATTTT. Its protein product is CATSDTTSGDTDTQYF.

This clonotype was observed a few times. V and J are TRBV5-8 and TRBJ1-2, with D possibly matching TRBD1 (6 bases). CDR1 is SGHTS, CDR2 YDEGEE, per germline. Deletions cut 4 bases from V and 8 bases from J, with 12 bases between. CDR3 size: 12 residues. CDR3 coding DNA: TGTGCCAGCAGCCCGGCAGGGGTCGGCTACACCTTC. The encoded protein is CASSPAGVGYTF.

This clonotype was detected ten times or more. The rearrangement links TRBV2 to TRBJ1-5; TRBD1 aligns across 10 bases. Germline CDR1 and CDR2: SNHLY and FYNNEI. The CDR3 spans 17 residues. J gave up 1 base and V 6 bases, and 9 bases lay outside the gene matches. CDR3 in amino acids: CASSDRRTGGSNQPQHF. The CDR3 region has the DNA TGTGCCAGCAGCGATCGACGGACAGGGGGAAGCAATCAGCCCCAGCATTTT.

This clonotype was found many times. The V and J genes are TRBV4-1 and TRBJ2-7; 7 bases are shared with TRBD2. This CDR3 spans 15 amino acids. V shed 0 bases, J shed 2 bases, and the junction held 4 bases outside the gene matches. In germline, CDR1 is MGHRA, CDR2 YSYEKL. The CDR3 sequence: CASSQETSRTYEQYF. CDR3 bases: TGCGCCAGCAGCCAAGAGACTAGCCGCACCTACGAGCAGTACTTC.

This clonotype was counted many times. The chain employs TRBV6-2 or TRBV6-3 and TRBJ2-7, with D perhaps TRBD1 (5 bases). The V gene lost 3 bases and the J gene lost 3 bases, with 9 bases spanning the gap. Germline values: CDR1 MNHEY, CDR2 SVGEGT. The CDR3 totals 13 residues. CDR3 coding DNA: TGTGCCAGCAGTTATAGGGGCAGCTACGAGCAGTACTTC. This codes for CASSYRGSYEQYF.

The chain couples TRBV14 to TRBJ2-1; TRBD1 agrees at 9 bases. Germline CDR1 is SGHDN and CDR2 is FVKESK. CDR3 length: 14 residues. V shed 3 bases and J 9 bases; nucleotides not matched to a gene: 6. Here the CDR3 DNA reads TGTGCCAGCAGCCAGGGACAGGGTTATGGTGAGCAGTTCTTC. This gives the protein CASSQGQGYGEQFF.

This chain links TRBV15 with TRBJ2-7, with 11 bases lining up with TRBD1. Looked up from germline, CDR1 is LNHNV and CDR2 is YYDKDF (reference sequence). V shed 2 bases and J 6 bases; nucleotides not matched to a gene: 6. The CDR3 consists of 15 residues. CDR3 amino acids: CATSRSGTGGLEQYF. CDR3 nucleotide sequence: TGTGCCACCAGCAGATCCGGGACAGGGGGTCTCGAGCAGTACTTC.

The chain recombines TRBV4-1 with TRBJ2-3, with D maybe TRBD2 (5 bases). Trimming pared 3 bases from V and 5 bases from J, leaving 18 bases between. The CDR3 has 16 amino acids. Germline V gene sequence: CDR1 MGHRA, CDR2 YSYEKL. Here the CDR3 reads CASSHPWRSEGDTQYF. In DNA, the CDR3 is TGCGCCAGCAGCCACCCCTGGAGGAGTGAAGGAGATACGCAGTATTTT.

The chain employs TRBV7-2 and TRBJ2-2, with no clear D. The germline V and J ends were trimmed by 5 bases and 4 bases, with 11 bases remaining between them. CDR3 length equals 14 residues. Germline values: CDR1 SGHTA, CDR2 FQGNSA. This CDR3 is CASSPVGATGELFF. Written as DNA, the CDR3 is TGTGCCAGCAGCCCTGTGGGTGCCACCGGGGAGCTGTTTTTT.